This entry lists 5 T cell receptor beta chains sequenced from one sample in a study of OX40 agonist ivuxolimab in advanced cancers. TCRdb's copy holds only in-frame clones and misses some; the assay was immunoSEQ multiplex PCR. The sample records 25,000 to 35,000 clones, about 86% being singletons. The material sequenced was CD4+ or CD8+ T cells sorted from blood, taken in a trial of the OX40 agonist ivuxolimab. The receptors originated from an adult with an advanced solid tumor such as melanoma, head and neck, liver or kidney cancer.

This clone was counted between two and nine times. The CDR3 spells CASSWARTGRGDSNQPQHF. The CDR3 coding sequence is TGTGCCAGCTCCTGGGCTAGGACAGGGAGGGGGGATAGCAATCAGCCCCAGCATTTT. The chain recombines TRBV2 with TRBJ1-5; 8 positions match TRBD1. The CDR3 is 19 residues long. CDR1 and CDR2 from the germline V gene are SNHLY and FYNNEI. V lost 8 bases and J lost 0; bases outside the gene matches: 18.

The CDR3 loop is CASSLMDRGRETQYF. The CDR3 region has the DNA TGTGCCAGCAGTCTTATGGACAGGGGCAGGGAGACCCAGTACTTC. The chain is built from TRBV28 and TRBJ2-5; 9 nucleotides match TRBD1. Germline values: CDR1 MDHEN, CDR2 SYDVKM. Losses at the gene ends were 5 bases for V and 5 bases for J; bases not matched to a gene: 9. CDR3 length: 15 amino acids.

The rearrangement links TRBV27 to TRBJ1-1; D call uncertain. Germline V lookup: CDR1 MNHEY, CDR2 SMNVEV (reference sequence). V shed 1 base and J shed 0 bases, with 15 bases lying between them. The CDR3 is made up of 17 amino acids. CDR3 sequence: CASSLWGVVGMNTEAFF. Here the CDR3 DNA reads TGTGCCAGCAGTTTATGGGGTGTAGTAGGTATGAACACTGAAGCTTTCTTT.

The gene calls are TRBV2 and TRBJ2-7; maybe TRBD2 (5 bases). The germline CDR1 and CDR2 sequences are SNHLY and FYNNEI. The V and J ends lost 10 bases and 5 bases respectively, with 15 bases between them. The CDR3 consists of 12 residues. The CDR3 DNA reads TGTGCCACCAGACGACTCGGGGACGAGCAGTACTTC. Its protein product is CATRRLGDEQYF.

This clone came up a few times. The chain employs TRBV28 and TRBJ2-7; the D gene is possibly TRBD1 (7 bases). The germline V gene has CDR1 MDHEN and CDR2 SYDVKM. V shed 3 bases and J shed 1 base, with 10 bases lying between them. This CDR3 has 14 residues. CDR3 DNA sequence: TGTGCCAGCAGTTTTCCAGGGGGGTCCTACGAGCAGTACTTC. Amino acids: CASSFPGGSYEQYF.